This is a list of T cell receptor beta chains from one sample in a study of blood T cell repertoires in COVID-19. Sequenced by immunoSEQ multiplex PCR; TCRdb stores in-frame clones only, minus some. This sample has roughly 250,000 clones, with roughly 90% found just once. Sequences were obtained from PBMCs or T cells enriched from blood (not recorded which). The receptors stem from a woman in her thirties or forties with acute COVID-19. The CDR3 runs from the conserved cysteine through the conserved F or W. The D gene is left open where the match is weak. Clone size is stated in some rows and not others, as once, few, many or a class when expanded.

D gene	clone size	V gene	J gene	CDR3 DNA	CDR3 protein
TRBD2	NA	TRBV18	TRBJ2-7	TGTGCCAGCTCACCTAGCACGGGACTAGGACTTGGCGAGCAGTACTTC	CASSPSTGLGLGEQYF
TRBD1	NA	TRBV11-3	TRBJ1-1	TGTGCCAGCAGCCCGGGACAGGGAACCACTGAAGCTTTCTTT	CASSPGQGTTEAFF
NA	NA	TRBV5-1	TRBJ1-5	TGCGCCAGCAGCTTGACGGGGATGAAAAATCAGCCCCAGCATTTT	CASSLTGMKNQPQHF
NA	NA	TRBV7-6	TRBJ2-7	TGTGCCAGCAGCCCAAGTGCGACAGGACCCTACGAGCAGTACTTC	CASSPSATGPYEQYF
TRBD2	NA	TRBV6-6	TRBJ2-2	TGTGCCAGCAGTACGGGACTAGCGGGAGGAACCGGGGAGCTGTTTTTT	CASSTGLAGGTGELFF
TRBD2	NA	TRBV2	TRBJ2-6	TGTGCCAGCAGTCCCCTGCGGGGACTATCTGGGGCCAACGTCCTGACTTTC	CASSPLRGLSGANVLTF
NA	few	TRBV5-1	TRBJ2-2	TGCGCCAGCAGCTTGTCTAGCGAAAACACCGGGGAGCTGTTTTTT	CASSLSSENTGELFF
TRBD1	NA	TRBV29-1	TRBJ2-1	TGCAGCGTGACAGGGCCCTACAATGAGCAGTTCTTC	CSVTGPYNEQFF
NA	NA	TRBV19	TRBJ2-5	TGTGCCACCAGCCCACGGGACTCCCAAGAGACCCAGTACTTC	CATSPRDSQETQYF
TRBD1	NA	TRBV11-2	TRBJ1-6	TGTGCCAGCAGCTTAGGAGGGGGCAAAGGCTCACCCCTCCACTTT	CASSLGGGKGSPLHF
TRBD2	NA	TRBV2	TRBJ2-1	TGTGCCAGCAGCCCGGGACTAGCGAATGAGCAGTTCTTC	CASSPGLANEQFF
TRBD1	few	TRBV3-1/TRBV3-2	TRBJ2-7	TGTGCCAGCAGCCAAGCGTGGACAGGGGTCCACGAGCAGTACTTC	CASSQAWTGVHEQYF
NA	NA	TRBV6-5	TRBJ1-2	TGTGCCAGCAGTTTCGACAGCCACTATGGCTACACCTTC	CASSFDSHYGYTF
NA	NA	TRBV11-3	TRBJ2-3	TGTGCCAGCGCCCCTGGGGGGAGCACAGATACGCAGTATTTT	CASAPGGSTDTQYF
TRBD1	NA	TRBV5-1	TRBJ1-1	TGCGCCAGCAGCTTGGATGGGACCGGGACAGGGCGATATGATACTGAAGCTTTCTTT	CASSLDGTGTGRYDTEAFF
TRBD1	NA	TRBV7-6	TRBJ2-1	TGTGCCAGCAGCCGAAACTCCCTCCGGGACAGGGGTTCCAATGAGCAGTTCTTC	CASSRNSLRDRGSNEQFF
NA	NA	TRBV7-2	TRBJ1-5	TGTGCCAGCAGCTTAGGGTTAGAGAGGGGGGGGGTTCAGCCCCAGCATTTT	CASSLGLERGGVQPQHF
NA	NA	TRBV2	TRBJ2-1	TGTGCCAGCAGCCGAACGACCCAGGGAAGGAGCAATGAGCAGTTCTTC	CASSRTTQGRSNEQFF
TRBD1	NA	TRBV5-4	TRBJ2-6	TGTGCCAGCAGCCGCGGACAGGGATTTTCTGGGGCCAACGTCCTGACTTTC	CASSRGQGFSGANVLTF
NA	NA	TRBV5-1	TRBJ2-7	TGCGCCAGCAGCCGAGAATCCTCCTACGAGCAGTACTTC	CASSRESSYEQYF
TRBD2	NA	TRBV9	TRBJ2-2	TGTGCCAGCAGCGTAGACGAAGGACTAGCGGGAGTTGGCACCGGGGAGCTGTTTTTT	CASSVDEGLAGVGTGELFF
NA	NA	TRBV6-2/TRBV6-3	TRBJ2-2	TGTGCCAGCAGTACCCCCACAGACACCGGGGAGCTGTTTTTT	CASSTPTDTGELFF
TRBD2	NA	TRBV24-1	TRBJ2-3	TGTGCCACCAGTCCGCCTCGACAGGAAGCGGGAGTCCCAGATACGCAGTATTTT	CATSPPRQEAGVPDTQYF
NA	NA	TRBV19	TRBJ2-3	TGTGCCAGTAGTATAGTGTCGGGAAATACGCAGTATTTT	CASSIVSGNTQYF
NA	NA	TRBV5-4	TRBJ2-1	TGTGCCAGCAGCTCCTCTGGCGGGACCGCACCCTACAATGAGCAGTTCTTC	CASSSSGGTAPYNEQFF
NA	NA	TRBV29-1	TRBJ1-1	TGCAGCGTTGTAAAGCTCTTGAACACTGAAGCTTTCTTT	CSVVKLLNTEAFF
NA	NA	TRBV6-6	TRBJ2-1	TGTGCCAGCAGTTACGAGGCAGCAACCTACAATGAGCAGTTCTTC	CASSYEAATYNEQFF
TRBD2	NA	TRBV11-3	TRBJ2-2	TGTGCCAGCAGCTTAAGGCTAGCGGGAGGCGGCGGGGAGCTGTTTTTT	CASSLRLAGGGGELFF
NA	NA	TRBV13	TRBJ1-1	TGTGCCAGCAGCTTAAGGAGGCTCCACACACCTGCTGAAGCTTTCTTT	CASSLRRLHTPAEAFF
TRBD1	NA	TRBV24-1	TRBJ1-2	TGTGCCGCGCCCGGGACAGGCCACTTGTATGGCTACACCTTC	CAAPGTGHLYGYTF
NA	NA	TRBV7-8	TRBJ1-6	TGTGCCAGCAGGCAGGGGAGTAATTCACCCCTCCACTTT	CASRQGSNSPLHF
NA	NA	TRBV24-1	TRBJ2-5	TGTGCCACCAGTGAGCACTATACAGGGAAATCAGAGACCCAGTACTTC	CATSEHYTGKSETQYF
TRBD1	NA	TRBV9	TRBJ2-7	TGTGCCAGCAGCGTAGTCGGGCGGCAGGGGGACGAGCAGTACTTC	CASSVVGRQGDEQYF
NA	NA	TRBV5-5	TRBJ2-1	TGTGCCAGCAGCTTAAGCCTAGCAGATGAGCAGTTCTTC	CASSLSLADEQFF
NA	once	TRBV2	TRBJ2-2	TGTGCCAGCAGTGAATTAGCGGAGAAATACACCGGGGAGCTGTTTTTT	CASSELAEKYTGELFF
NA	NA	TRBV15	TRBJ1-6	TGTGCCACCAGCAGAGAATCGGGGGGTGCTTCACCCCTCCACTTT	CATSRESGGASPLHF
TRBD1	NA	TRBV5-1	TRBJ1-2	TGCGCCACTAGAGGGGACAGTTTTTATGGCTACACCTTC	CATRGDSFYGYTF
NA	few	TRBV2	TRBJ1-4	TGTGCCAGCAGGAGGGAGCTAGGGTACGAAAAACTGTTTTTT	CASRRELGYEKLFF
NA	NA	TRBV18	TRBJ1-1	TGTGCCAGCTCTCTAAGGGGGGAGGGCACTGAAGCTTTCTTT	CASSLRGEGTEAFF
TRBD1	NA	TRBV4-1	TRBJ2-3	TGCGCCAGCAGCAAACAGGGGGTAATCACAGATACGCAGTATTTT	CASSKQGVITDTQYF
TRBD2	NA	TRBV30	TRBJ2-1	TGTGCCTGGAGGGAAATAGCGGGCCAGAGCTCCTACAATGAGCAGTTCTTC	CAWREIAGQSSYNEQFF
TRBD1	once	TRBV18	TRBJ2-7	TGTGCCAGCTCACTGGACAGGGCTTCCTACGAGCAGTACTTC	CASSLDRASYEQYF